The table lists the clone carrying this T cell receptor beta chain with many counts. Its specificity is not known. The CDR3 runs to 14 residues. Trimming cost V 5 bases and J 4 bases, with 11 bases left between them. The V gene's germline CDR1 is SGHAT and CDR2 FQNNGV. As part of library construction, unique molecular identifiers were attached to individual cDNA molecules. TCRdb recomputed calls from the 5' RACE reads with MiXCR, one row per CDR3 protein. The table includes tens of thousands of distinct CDR3 sequences, more than 4% detected once. The data are from a study of early T cells in non-severe SARS-CoV-2 infection. Study information: The sequenced material was bulk RNA from unsorted whole blood, and its chains were unpaired. Study results and caveats: Private and CD4 specificities were missed by VDJdb matching, which favored anti-spike CD8 responses.

The source was whole blood, collected at baseline. The chain links TRBV11-2 to TRBJ1-4; D not resolved. This clonotype originated in an adult who was a healthcare worker with PCR-confirmed SARS-CoV-2 infection or an uninfected control (not recorded which). CDR3 sequence: CASSLGRNNEKLFF. The DNA for the CDR3 is TGTGCCAGCAGCCTTGGACGGAATAATGAAAAACTGTTTTTT.